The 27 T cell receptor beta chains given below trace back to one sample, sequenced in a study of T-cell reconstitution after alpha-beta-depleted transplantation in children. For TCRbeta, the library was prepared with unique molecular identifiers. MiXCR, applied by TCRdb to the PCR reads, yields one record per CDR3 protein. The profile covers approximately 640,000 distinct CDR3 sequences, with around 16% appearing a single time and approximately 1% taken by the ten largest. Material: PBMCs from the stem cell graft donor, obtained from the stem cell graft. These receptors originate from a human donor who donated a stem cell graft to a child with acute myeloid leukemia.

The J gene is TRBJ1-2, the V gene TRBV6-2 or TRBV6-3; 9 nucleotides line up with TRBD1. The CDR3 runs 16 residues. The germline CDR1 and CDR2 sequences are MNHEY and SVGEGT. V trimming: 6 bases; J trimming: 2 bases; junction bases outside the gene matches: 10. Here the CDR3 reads CASSYRTGVWNYGYTF. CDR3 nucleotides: TGTGCCAGCAGCTACAGGACAGGGGTTTGGAACTATGGCTACACCTTC.

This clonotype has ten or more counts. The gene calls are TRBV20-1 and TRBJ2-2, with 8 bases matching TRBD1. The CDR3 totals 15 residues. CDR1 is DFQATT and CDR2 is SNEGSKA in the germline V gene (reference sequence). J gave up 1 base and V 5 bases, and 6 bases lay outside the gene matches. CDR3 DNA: TGCAGTGCTGACGACAGGGGCCTGAACACCGGGGAGCTGTTTTTT. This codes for CSADDRGLNTGELFF.

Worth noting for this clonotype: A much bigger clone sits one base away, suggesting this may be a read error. The CDR3 DNA reads as TGCAGCGTTGAAACCCGGGACACGGAAGAATACGAGCAGTACTTC. Its translation: CSVETRDTEEYEQYF. This chain uses TRBV29-1 with TRBJ2-7; tentatively, D is TRBD1 (6 bases). The V gene lost 2 bases and the J gene lost 4 bases, with 18 bases spanning the gap. CDR1 SQVTM and CDR2 ANQGSEA come from the germline V gene. The CDR3 spans 15 residues.

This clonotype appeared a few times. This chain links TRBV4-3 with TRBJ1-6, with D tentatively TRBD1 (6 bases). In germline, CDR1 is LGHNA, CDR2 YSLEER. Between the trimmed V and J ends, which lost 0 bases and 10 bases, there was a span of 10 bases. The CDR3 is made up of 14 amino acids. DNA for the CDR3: TGCGCCAGCAGCCAAGACAGGGGATACTCACCCCTCCACTTT. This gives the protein CASSQDRGYSPLHF.

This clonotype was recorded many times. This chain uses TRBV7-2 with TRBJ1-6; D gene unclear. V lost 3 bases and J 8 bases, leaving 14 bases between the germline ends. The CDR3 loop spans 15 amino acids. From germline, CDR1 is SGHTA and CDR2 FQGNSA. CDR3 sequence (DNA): TGTGCCAGCAGCTTTGCCCGGACTGCAGATTCACCCCTCCACTTT. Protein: CASSFARTADSPLHF.

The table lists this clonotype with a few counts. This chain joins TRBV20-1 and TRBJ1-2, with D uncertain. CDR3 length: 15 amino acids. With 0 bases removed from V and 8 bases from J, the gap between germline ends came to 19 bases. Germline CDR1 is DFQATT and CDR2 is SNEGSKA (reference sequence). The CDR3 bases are TGCAGTGCTAGAGATCAGGAGGGAGCCCGTCGGGGCTACACCTTC. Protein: CSARDQEGARRGYTF.

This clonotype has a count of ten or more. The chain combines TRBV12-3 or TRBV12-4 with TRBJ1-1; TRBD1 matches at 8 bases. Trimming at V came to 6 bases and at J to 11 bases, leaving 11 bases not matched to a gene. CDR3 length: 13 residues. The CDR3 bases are TGTGCCAGCAGGACGGGACAGGTAGAACTGGCTTTCTTT. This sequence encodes CASRTGQVELAFF.

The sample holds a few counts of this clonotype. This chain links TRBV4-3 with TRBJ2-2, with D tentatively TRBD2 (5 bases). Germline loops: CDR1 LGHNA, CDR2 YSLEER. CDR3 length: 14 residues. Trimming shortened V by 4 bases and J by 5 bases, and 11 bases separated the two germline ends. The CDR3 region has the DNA TGCGCCAGCAGCCTGGAGGAGCGAACCGGGGAGCTGTTTTTT. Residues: CASSLEERTGELFF.

The CDR3 DNA reads as TGTGCCTGGGCTAGCGGGGTGGAGACAGATACGCAGTATTTT. Translating it yields CAWASGVETDTQYF. This chain connects TRBV30 to TRBJ2-3; 9 positions match TRBD2. V was pared by 5 bases and J by 3 bases, with 6 bases of the junction left unmatched. This CDR3 region has 14 residues. CDR1 and CDR2 from the germline V gene are GTSNPN and SVGIG (reference sequence).

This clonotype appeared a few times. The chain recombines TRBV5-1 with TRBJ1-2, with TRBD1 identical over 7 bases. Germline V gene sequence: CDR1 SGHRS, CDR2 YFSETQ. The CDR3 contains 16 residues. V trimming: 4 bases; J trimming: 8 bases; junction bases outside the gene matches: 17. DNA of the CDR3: TGCGCCAGCAGCCTTACTCCGGGACAGTCCATCGGGGGCTACACCTTC. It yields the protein CASSLTPGQSIGGYTF.

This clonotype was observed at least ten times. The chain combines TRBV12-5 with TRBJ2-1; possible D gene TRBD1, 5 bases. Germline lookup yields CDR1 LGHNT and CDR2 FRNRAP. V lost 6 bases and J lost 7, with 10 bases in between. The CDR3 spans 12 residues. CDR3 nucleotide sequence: TGTGCTAGTGGGCCAGGGTTTAATGAGCAGTTCTTC. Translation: CASGPGFNEQFF.

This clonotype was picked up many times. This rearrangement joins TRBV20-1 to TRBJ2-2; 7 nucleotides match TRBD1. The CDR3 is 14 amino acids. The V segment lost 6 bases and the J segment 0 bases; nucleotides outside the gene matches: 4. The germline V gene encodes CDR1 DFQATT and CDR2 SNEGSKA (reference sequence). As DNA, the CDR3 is TGCAGTGCCCCGGACAGGACGAACACCGGGGAGCTGTTTTTT. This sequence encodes CSAPDRTNTGELFF.

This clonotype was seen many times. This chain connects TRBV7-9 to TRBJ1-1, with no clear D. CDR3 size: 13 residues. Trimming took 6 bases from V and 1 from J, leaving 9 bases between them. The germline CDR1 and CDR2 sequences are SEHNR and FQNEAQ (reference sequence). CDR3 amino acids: CASSRTANTEAFF. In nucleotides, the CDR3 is TGTGCCAGCAGTCGAACAGCGAACACTGAAGCTTTCTTT.

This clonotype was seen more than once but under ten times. The CDR3 nucleotides read TGTGCCAGCAGACCTGGGACAGGGGGCTCCCTCTATGGCTACACCTTC. It encodes CASRPGTGGSLYGYTF. The chain couples TRBV6-1 to TRBJ1-2, with TRBD1 identical over 12 bases. Germline V gives CDR1 MNHNS, CDR2 SASEGT. The CDR3 runs 16 residues. V lost 6 bases to trimming and J lost 4 bases; unmatched junction nucleotides: 9.

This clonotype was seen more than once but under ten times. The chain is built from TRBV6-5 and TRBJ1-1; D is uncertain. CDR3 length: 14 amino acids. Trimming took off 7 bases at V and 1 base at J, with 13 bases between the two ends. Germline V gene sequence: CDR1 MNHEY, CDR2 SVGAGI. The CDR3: CASTSTLGNTEAFF. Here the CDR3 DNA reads TGTGCCAGCACTTCTACGTTGGGGAACACTGAAGCTTTCTTT.

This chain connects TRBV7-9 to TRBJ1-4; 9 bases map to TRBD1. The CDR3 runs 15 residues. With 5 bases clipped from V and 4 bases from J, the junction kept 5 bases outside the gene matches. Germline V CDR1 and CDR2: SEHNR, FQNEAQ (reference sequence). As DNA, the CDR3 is TGTGCCAGCAGCCCGGGACAGGGTGATAATGAAAAACTGTTTTTT. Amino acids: CASSPGQGDNEKLFF.

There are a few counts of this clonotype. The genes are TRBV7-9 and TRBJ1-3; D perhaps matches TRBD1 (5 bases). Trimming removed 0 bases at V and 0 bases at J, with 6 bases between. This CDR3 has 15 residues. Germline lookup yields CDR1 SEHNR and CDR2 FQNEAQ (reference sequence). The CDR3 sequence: CASSLAGTSGNTIYF. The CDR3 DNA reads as TGTGCCAGCAGCTTAGCAGGGACCTCTGGAAACACCATATATTTT.

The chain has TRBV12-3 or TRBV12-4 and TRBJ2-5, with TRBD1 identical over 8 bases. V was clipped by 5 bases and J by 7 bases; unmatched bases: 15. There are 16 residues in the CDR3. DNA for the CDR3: TGTGCCAGCAGTCCCTCGGACAGGGATCCCAGCCGGACCCAGTACTTC. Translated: CASSPSDRDPSRTQYF.

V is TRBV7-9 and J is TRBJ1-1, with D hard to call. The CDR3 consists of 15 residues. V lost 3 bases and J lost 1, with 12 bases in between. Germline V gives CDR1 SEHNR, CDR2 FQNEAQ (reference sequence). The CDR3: CASSLPVGPNTEAFF. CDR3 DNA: TGTGCCAGCAGCTTGCCGGTTGGACCGAACACTGAAGCTTTCTTT.

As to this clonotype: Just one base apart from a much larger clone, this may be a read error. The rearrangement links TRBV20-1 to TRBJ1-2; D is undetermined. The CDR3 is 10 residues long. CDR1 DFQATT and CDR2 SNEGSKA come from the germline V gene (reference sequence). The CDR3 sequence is CCAREGGSVF. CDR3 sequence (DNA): TGCTGTGCTAGAGAGGGCGGGAGCGTCTTC.

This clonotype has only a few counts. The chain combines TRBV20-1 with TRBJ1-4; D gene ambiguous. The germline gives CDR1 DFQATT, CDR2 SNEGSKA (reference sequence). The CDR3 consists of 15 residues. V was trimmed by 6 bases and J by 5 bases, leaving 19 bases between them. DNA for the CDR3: TGCAGTGCCCTCCCCGGGCGTCATGGGAATGAAAAACTGTTTTTT. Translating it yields CSALPGRHGNEKLFF.

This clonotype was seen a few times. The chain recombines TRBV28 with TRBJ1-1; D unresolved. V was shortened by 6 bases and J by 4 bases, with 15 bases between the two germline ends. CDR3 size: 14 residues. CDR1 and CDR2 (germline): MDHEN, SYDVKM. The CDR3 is CASRNTYGGTEAFF. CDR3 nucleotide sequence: TGTGCCAGCAGAAACACCTACGGCGGCACTGAAGCTTTCTTT.

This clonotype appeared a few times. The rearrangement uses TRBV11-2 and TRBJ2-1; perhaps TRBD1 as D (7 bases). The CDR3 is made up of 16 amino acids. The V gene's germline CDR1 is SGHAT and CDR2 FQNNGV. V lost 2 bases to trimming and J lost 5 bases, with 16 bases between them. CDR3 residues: CASSLKAGQPNNEQFF. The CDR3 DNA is TGTGCCAGCAGCTTAAAGGCGGGACAGCCGAACAATGAGCAGTTCTTC.

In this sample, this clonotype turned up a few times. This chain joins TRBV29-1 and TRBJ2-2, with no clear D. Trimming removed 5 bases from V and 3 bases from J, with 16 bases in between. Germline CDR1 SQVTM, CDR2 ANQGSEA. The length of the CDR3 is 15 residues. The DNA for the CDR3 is TGCAGCGTTCAGTCAGACGATTCTCACACCGGGGAGCTGTTTTTT. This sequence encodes CSVQSDDSHTGELFF.

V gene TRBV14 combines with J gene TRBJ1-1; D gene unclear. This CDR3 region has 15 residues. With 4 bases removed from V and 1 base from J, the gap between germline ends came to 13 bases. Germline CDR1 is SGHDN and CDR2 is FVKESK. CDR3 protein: CASSPELRWNTEAFF. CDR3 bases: TGTGCCAGCAGCCCGGAGTTAAGATGGAACACTGAAGCTTTCTTT.

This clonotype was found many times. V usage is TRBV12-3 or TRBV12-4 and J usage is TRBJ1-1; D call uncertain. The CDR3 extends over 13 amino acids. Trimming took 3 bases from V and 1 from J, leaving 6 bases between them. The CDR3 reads CASSFTTNTEAFF. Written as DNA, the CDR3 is TGTGCCAGCAGTTTTACGACGAACACTGAAGCTTTCTTT.

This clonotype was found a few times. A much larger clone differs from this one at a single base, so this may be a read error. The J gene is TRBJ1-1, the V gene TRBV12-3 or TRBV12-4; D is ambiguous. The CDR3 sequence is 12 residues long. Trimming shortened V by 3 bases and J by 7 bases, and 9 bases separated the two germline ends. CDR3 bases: TGTGCCAGCAGTTTCCTGGGCAGTGAAGCTTTCTTT. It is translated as CASSFLGSEAFF.